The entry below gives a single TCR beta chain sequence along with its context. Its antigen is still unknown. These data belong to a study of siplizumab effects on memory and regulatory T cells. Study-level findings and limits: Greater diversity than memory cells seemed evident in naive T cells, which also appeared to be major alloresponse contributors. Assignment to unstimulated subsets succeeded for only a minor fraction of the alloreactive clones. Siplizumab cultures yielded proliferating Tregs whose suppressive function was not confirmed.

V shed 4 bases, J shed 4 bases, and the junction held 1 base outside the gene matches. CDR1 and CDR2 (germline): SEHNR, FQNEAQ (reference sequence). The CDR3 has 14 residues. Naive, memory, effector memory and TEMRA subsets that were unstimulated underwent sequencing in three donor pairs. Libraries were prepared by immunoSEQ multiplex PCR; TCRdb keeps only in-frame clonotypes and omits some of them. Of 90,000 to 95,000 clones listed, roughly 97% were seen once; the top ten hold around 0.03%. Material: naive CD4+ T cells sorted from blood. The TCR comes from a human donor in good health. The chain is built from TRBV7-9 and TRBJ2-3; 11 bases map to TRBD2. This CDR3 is CASSWGLAADTQYF. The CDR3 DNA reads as TGTGCCAGCAGCTGGGGACTAGCGGCAGATACGCAGTATTTT.